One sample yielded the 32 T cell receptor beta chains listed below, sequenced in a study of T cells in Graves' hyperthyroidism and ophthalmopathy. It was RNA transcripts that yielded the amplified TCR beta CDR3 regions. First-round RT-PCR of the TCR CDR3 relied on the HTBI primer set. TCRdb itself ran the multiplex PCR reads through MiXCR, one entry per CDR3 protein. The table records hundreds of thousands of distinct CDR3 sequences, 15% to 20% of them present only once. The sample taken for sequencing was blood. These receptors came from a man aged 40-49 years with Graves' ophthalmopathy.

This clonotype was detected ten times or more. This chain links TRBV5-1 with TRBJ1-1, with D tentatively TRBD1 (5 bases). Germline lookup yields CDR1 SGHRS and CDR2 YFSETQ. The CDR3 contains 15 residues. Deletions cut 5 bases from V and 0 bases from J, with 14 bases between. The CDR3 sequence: CASRAQGGMNTEAFF. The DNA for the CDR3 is TGCGCCAGCAGGGCCCAGGGAGGTATGAACACTGAAGCTTTCTTT.

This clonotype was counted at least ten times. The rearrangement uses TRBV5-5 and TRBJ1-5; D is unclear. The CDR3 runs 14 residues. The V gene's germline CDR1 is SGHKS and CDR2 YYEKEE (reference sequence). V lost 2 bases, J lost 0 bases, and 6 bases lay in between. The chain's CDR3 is CASSFLRSNQPQHF. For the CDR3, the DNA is TGTGCCAGCAGCTTCCTGCGTAGCAATCAGCCCCAGCATTTT.

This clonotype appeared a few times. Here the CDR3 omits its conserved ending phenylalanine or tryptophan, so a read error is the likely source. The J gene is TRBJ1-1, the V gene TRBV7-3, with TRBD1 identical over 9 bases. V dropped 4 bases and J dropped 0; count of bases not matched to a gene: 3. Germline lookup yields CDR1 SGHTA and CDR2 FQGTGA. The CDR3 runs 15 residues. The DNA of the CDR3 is TGTGCCAGCAGCTCGACAGGGGGGCTGAACACTGAAGCTTTCCTT. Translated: CASSSTGGLNTEAFL.

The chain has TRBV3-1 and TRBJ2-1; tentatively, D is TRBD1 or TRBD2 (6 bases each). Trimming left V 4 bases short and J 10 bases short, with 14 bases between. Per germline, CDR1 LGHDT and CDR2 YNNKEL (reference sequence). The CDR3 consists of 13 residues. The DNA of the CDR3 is TGTGCCAGCAGCCCCACGGGGGCCCTAGAGCAGTTCTTC. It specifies CASSPTGALEQFF.

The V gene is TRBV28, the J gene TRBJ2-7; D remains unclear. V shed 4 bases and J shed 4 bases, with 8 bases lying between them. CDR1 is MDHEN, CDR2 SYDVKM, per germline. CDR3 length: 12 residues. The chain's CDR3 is CASSSLDYEQYF. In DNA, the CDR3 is TGTGCCAGCAGTTCCTTGGATTACGAGCAGTACTTC.

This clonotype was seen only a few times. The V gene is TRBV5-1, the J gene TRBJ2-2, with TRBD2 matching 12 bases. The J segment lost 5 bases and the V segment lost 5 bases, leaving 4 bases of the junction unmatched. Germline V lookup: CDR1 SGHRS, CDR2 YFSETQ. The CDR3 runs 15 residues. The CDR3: CASRTSGSGTGELFF. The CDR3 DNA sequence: TGCGCCAGCAGGACTAGCGGGAGCGGGACCGGGGAGCTGTTTTTT.

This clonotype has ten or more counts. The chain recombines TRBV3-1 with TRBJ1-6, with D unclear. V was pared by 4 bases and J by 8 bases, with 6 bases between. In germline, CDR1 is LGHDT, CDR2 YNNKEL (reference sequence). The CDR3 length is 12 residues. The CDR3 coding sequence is TGTGCCAGCAGCCGAATAGATTCACCCCTCCACTTT. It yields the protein CASSRIDSPLHF.

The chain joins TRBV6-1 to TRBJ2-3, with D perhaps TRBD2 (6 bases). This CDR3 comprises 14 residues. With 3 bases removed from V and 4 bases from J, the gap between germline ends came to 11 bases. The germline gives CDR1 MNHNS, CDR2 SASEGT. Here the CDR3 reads CASSDRRGADTQYF. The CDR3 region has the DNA TGTGCCAGCAGTGATAGGCGGGGCGCAGATACGCAGTATTTT.

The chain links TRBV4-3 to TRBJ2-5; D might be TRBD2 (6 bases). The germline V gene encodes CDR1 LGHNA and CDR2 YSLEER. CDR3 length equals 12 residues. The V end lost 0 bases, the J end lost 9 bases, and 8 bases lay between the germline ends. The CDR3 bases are TGCGCCAGCAGCCAAGATGGAGGGTCCCAGTACTTC. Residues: CASSQDGGSQYF.

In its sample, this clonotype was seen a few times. The CDR3 nucleotides are TGTGCCAGCAGCTGGACCGATACGAACACCGGGGAGCTGTTTTTT. This encodes CASSWTDTNTGELFF. The chain recombines TRBV3-1 with TRBJ2-2; D is unclear. The CDR3 covers 15 residues. The germline gives CDR1 LGHDT, CDR2 YNNKEL (reference sequence). Trimming left V 5 bases short and J 0 bases short, with 10 bases between.

In nucleotides, the CDR3 is TGTGCCAGCAGTGACCAGAAAAATCAGCCCCAGCATTTT. Translation gives CASSDQKNQPQHF. The chain has TRBV6-2 or TRBV6-3 and TRBJ1-5; D not certain. Germline CDR1 is MNHEY and CDR2 is SVGEGT. Trimming removed 5 bases from V and 4 bases from J, with 9 bases in between. The CDR3 runs 13 residues.

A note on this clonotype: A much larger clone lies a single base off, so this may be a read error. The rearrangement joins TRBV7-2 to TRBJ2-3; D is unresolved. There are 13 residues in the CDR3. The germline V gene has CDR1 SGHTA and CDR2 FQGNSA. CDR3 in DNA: TGTGCCAGCAGCTTAGCCCCCACAGTTACGCAGTATTTT. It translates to CASSLAPTVTQYF.

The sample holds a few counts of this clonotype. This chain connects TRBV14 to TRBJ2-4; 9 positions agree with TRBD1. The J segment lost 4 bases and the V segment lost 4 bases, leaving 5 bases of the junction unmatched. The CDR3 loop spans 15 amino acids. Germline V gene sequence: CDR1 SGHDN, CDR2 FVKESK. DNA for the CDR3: TGTGCCAGCAGCCTCCCCGGGACAGGGAAAAACATTCAGTACTTC. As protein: CASSLPGTGKNIQYF.

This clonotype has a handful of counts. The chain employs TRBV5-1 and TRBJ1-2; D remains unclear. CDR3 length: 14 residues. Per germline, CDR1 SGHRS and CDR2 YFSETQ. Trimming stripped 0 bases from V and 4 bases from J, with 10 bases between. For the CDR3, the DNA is TGCGCCAGCAGCTTGGCGCATTTAGGCTATGGCTACACCTTC. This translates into CASSLAHLGYGYTF.

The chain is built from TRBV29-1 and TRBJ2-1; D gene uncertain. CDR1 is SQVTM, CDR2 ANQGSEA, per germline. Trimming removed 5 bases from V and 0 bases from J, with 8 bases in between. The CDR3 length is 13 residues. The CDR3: CSVYGGSYNEQFF. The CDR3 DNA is TGCAGCGTTTATGGCGGCTCCTACAATGAGCAGTTCTTC.

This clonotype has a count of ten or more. CDR3 coding DNA: TGCAGTGCTAGAGATCACCCAGCGGGGGCACAAGAGACCCAGTACTTC. It translates to CSARDHPAGAQETQYF. The chain uses TRBV20-1 and TRBJ2-5, with 8 bases aligning to TRBD2. V dropped 0 bases and J dropped 2; count of bases not matched to a gene: 8. This CDR3 is 16 amino acids long. The germline CDR1 and CDR2 sequences are DFQATT and SNEGSKA (reference sequence).

The CDR3 protein is CAITPSPGQGDYGYTF. CDR3 DNA sequence: TGTGCCATCACTCCCTCTCCGGGACAGGGAGACTATGGCTACACCTTC. V usage is TRBV10-3 and J usage is TRBJ1-2, with 9 nucleotides matching TRBD1. The CDR3 runs to 16 residues. Germline V CDR1 and CDR2: ENHRY, SYGVKD. V was clipped by 7 bases and J by 3 bases; unmatched bases: 12.

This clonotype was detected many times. The CDR3 nucleotides read TGTGCCAGCAGCTCCCGGACAGGGGGCCGGGGAGAGCAGTACTTC. Translation: CASSSRTGGRGEQYF. The V and J genes are TRBV7-8 and TRBJ2-7, with 11 nucleotides matching TRBD1. This CDR3 has 15 amino acids. After removal of 4 bases from V and 7 bases from J, the junction contained 9 bases not matched to a gene. Germline V gene sequence: CDR1 SGHVS, CDR2 FQNEAQ. Variable domain in full (rest from reference TRBV7-8 and TRBJ2-7): GAGVSQSPRYKVAKRGQDVALRCDPISGHVSLFWYQQALGQGPEFLTYFQNEAQLDKSGLPSDRFFAERPEGSVSTLKIQRTQQEDSAVYLCASSSRTGGRGEQYFGPGTRLTVT.

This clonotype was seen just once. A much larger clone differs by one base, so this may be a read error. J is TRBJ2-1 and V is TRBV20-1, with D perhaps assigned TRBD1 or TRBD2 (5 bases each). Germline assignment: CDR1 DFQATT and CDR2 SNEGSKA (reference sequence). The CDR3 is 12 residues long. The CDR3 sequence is CSTRDVGDEQFF. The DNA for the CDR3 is TGCAGTACTAGAGATGTCGGGGACGAGCAGTTCTTC.

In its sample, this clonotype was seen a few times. The CDR3 protein is CASSSPGTLGGAKNIQYF. CDR3 bases: TGTGCCAGCAGTTCCCCCGGGACCCTCGGCGGGGCCAAAAACATTCAGTACTTC. V is TRBV28 and J is TRBJ2-4; D possibly uses TRBD1 or TRBD2 (5 bases each). The CDR3 length is 18 residues. The germline gives CDR1 MDHEN, CDR2 SYDVKM. V shed 4 bases and J shed 1 base, with 20 bases lying between them.

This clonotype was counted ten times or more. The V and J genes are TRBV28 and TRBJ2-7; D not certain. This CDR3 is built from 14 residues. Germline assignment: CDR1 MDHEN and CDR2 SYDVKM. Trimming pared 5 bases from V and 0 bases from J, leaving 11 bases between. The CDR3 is CASSRRVDSYEQYF. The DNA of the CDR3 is TGTGCCAGCAGTCGCCGGGTGGACTCCTACGAGCAGTACTTC.

The CDR3 DNA follows: TGTGCCAGCAGCCTCGACAGGGGGGCTCGGGGAGAGACCCAGTACTTC. It yields the protein CASSLDRGARGETQYF. The chain has TRBV3-1 and TRBJ2-5, with 9 bases lining up with TRBD1. The V and J ends lost 4 bases and 4 bases, in that order; junction bases with no gene match: 10. Looked up from germline, CDR1 is LGHDT and CDR2 is YNNKEL (reference sequence). The CDR3 consists of 16 residues.

The DNA for the CDR3 is TGTGCCAGCAGCGACGTACAGGGTGGGCCAGATACGCAGTATTTT. Protein product: CASSDVQGGPDTQYF. The chain employs TRBV9 and TRBJ2-3; tentatively, D is TRBD1 (6 bases). Between the trimmed V and J ends, which lost 3 bases and 4 bases, there was a span of 15 bases. This CDR3 contains 15 residues. Germline V gene lookup returns CDR1 SGDLS and CDR2 YYNGEE.

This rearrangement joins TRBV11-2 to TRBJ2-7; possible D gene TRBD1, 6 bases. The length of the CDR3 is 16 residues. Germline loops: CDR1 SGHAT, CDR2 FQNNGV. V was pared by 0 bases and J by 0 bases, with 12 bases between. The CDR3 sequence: CASSLEWGRGSYEQYF. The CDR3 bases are TGTGCCAGCAGCTTAGAGTGGGGCAGGGGCTCCTACGAGCAGTACTTC. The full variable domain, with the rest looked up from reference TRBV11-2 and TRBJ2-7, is EAGVAQSPRYKIIEKRQSVAFWCNPISGHATLYWYQQILGQGPKLLIQFQNNGVVDDSQLPKDRFSAERLKGVDSTLKIQPAKLEDSAVYLCASSLEWGRGSYEQYFGPGTRLTVT.

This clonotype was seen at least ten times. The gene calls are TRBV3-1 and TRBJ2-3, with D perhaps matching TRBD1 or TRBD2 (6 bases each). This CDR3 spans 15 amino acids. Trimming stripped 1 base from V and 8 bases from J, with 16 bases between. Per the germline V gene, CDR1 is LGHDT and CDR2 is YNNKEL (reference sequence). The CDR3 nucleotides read TGTGCCAGCAGCCAAGGGGGGGCCCGAGGAGGTACGCAGTATTTT. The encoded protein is CASSQGGARGGTQYF.

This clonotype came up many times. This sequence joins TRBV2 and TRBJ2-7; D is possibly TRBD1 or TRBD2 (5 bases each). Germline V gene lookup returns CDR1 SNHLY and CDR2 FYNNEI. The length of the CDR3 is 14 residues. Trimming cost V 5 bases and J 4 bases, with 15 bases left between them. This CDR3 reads CASSPGWESYEQYF. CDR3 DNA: TGTGCCAGCAGTCCAGGGTGGGAGAGTTACGAGCAGTACTTC.

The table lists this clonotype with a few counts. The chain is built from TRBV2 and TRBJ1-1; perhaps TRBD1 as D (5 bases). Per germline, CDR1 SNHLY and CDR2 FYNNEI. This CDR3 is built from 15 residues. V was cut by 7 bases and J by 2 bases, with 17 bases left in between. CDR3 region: CASTRDGTINTEAFF. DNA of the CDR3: TGTGCCAGCACCCGAGATGGGACGATCAACACTGAAGCTTTCTTT.

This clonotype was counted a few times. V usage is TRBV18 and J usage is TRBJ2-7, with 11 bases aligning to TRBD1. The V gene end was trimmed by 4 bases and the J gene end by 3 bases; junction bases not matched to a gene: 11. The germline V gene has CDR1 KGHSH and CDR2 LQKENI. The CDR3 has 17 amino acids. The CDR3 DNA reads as TGTGCCAGCTCACTGACAGTTGGGACAGGGGGGTACTACGAGCAGTACTTC. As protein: CASSLTVGTGGYYEQYF.

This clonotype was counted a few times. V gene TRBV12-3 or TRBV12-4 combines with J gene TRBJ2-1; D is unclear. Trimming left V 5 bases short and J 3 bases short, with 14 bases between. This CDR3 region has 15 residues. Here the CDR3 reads CASSTPPGGYNEQFF. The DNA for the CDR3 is TGTGCCAGCAGTACTCCCCCTGGTGGCTACAATGAGCAGTTCTTC.

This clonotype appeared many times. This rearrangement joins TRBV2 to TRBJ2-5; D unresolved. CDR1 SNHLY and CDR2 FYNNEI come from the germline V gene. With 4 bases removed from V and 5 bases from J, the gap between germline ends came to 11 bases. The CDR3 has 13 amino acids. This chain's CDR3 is CASSGTTGETQYF. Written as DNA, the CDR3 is TGTGCCAGCAGTGGGACCACTGGGGAGACCCAGTACTTC.

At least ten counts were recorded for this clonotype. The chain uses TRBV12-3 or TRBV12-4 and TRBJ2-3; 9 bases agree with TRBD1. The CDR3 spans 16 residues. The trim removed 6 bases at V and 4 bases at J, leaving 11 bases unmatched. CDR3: CASRDAGTGYADTQYF. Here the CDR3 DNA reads TGTGCCAGCAGGGACGCCGGGACAGGGTATGCAGATACGCAGTATTTT.

The CDR3 spells CASSATGRDGELFF. The CDR3 DNA reads as TGCGCCAGCAGCGCGACAGGGCGCGACGGGGAGCTGTTTTTT. The chain is built from TRBV10-2 and TRBJ2-2, with 7 bases identical to TRBD1. The CDR3 loop spans 14 amino acids. Unmatched junction bases numbered 8, after V lost 6 bases and J lost 7 bases. The germline gives CDR1 WSHSY, CDR2 SAAADI.